The entry below describes one TCR beta chain. The CDR3 runs to 15 residues. Germline V lookup: CDR1 LNHDA, CDR2 SQIVND (reference sequence). The V segment lost 7 bases and the J segment 3 bases; nucleotides outside the gene matches: 6. Clones were sequenced by immunoSEQ multiplex PCR, and TCRdb holds only the in-frame ones, with some missing. Found here are around 290,000 clones, 89% of them singletons; the top ten hold about 1.7%. This specimen belongs to a study of blood T cell repertoires in COVID-19. Background on the study: The United States, Italy and Spain provided the acute and convalescent COVID-19 samples. In each case, the material was cDNA or gDNA derived from T cells, B-cell-depleted T cells, or PBMCs.

Sequenced input: PBMCs or T cells enriched from blood (not recorded which). This sequence originates from a middle-aged woman who had recovered from COVID-19. The chain links TRBV19 to TRBJ1-2; TRBD1 matches 12 bases. This CDR3 is CASNRDRGLHYGYTF. For the CDR3, the DNA is TGTGCCAGTAATCGGGACAGGGGGCTCCACTATGGCTACACCTTC.